The sequence of this T cell receptor (beta chain) was determined in a study of blood T cell repertoires in COVID-19. Overall study context: COVID-19 samples from acute and convalescent phases originated in the United States, Italy and Spain. Sources were T cells, B-cell-depleted T cells, or PBMCs; the material itself was cDNA or gDNA.

Under the authors' procedure: It was from reference gene primer amplification that nucleated cell counts were estimated. Sequencing used immunoSEQ multiplex PCR; TCRdb keeps in-frame clones, though not all of them. From that table come the V and J calls and clone size; the DNA was used to work out D and trimming. The sample records approximately 280,000 clones, approximately 89% being singletons. CDR1 and CDR2 from the germline V gene are MNHEY and SMNVEV (reference sequence). The V end was cut by 6 bases, the J end by 3 bases, with 12 bases between. CDR3 size: 14 residues. This receptor was taken from a woman aged 60 to 75 with acute or convalescent COVID-19. Sequenced sample: peripheral blood. V gene TRBV27 combines with J gene TRBJ2-1, with D tentatively TRBD2 (6 bases). CDR3 bases: TGTGCCAGCAGCACTAGCAGCCGCTACAATGAGCAGTTCTTC. It encodes CASSTSSRYNEQFF.